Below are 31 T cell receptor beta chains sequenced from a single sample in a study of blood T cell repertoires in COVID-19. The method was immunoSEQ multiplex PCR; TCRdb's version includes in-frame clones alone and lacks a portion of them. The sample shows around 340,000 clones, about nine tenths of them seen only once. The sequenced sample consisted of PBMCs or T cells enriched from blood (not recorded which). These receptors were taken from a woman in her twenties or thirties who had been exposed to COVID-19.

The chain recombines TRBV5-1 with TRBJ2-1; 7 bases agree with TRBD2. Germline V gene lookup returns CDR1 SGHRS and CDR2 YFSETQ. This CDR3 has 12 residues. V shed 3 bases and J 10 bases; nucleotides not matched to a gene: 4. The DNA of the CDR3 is TGCGCCAGCAGCTCTGAACTAGCGGAGCAGTTCTTC. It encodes CASSSELAEQFF. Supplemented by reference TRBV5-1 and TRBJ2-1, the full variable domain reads KAGVTQTPRYLIKTRGQQVTLSCSPISGHRSVSWYQQTPGQGLQFLFEYFSETQRNKGNFPGRFSGRQFSNSRSEMNVSTLELGDSALYLCASSSELAEQFFGPGTRLTVL.

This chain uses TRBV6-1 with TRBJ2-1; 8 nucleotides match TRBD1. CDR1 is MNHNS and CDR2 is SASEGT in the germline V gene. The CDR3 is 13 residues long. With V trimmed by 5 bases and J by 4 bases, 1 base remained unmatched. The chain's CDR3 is CASSRQGYNEQFF. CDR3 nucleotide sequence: TGTGCCAGCAGTAGACAGGGGTACAATGAGCAGTTCTTC.

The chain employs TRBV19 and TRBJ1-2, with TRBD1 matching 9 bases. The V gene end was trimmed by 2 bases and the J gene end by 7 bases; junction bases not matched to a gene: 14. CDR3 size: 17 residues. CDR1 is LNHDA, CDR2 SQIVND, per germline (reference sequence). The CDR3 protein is CASSIPDSTTGGVGYTF. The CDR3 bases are TGTGCCAGTAGTATACCGGATTCCACGACAGGGGGGGTTGGCTACACCTTC.

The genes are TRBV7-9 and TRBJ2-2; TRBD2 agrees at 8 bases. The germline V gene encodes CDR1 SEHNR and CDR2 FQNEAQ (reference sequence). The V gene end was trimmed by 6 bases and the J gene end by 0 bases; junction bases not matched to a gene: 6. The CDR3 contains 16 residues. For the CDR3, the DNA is TGTGCCAGCAGTTCAAGCGGGAGACCGAACACCGGGGAGCTGTTTTTT. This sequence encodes CASSSSGRPNTGELFF.

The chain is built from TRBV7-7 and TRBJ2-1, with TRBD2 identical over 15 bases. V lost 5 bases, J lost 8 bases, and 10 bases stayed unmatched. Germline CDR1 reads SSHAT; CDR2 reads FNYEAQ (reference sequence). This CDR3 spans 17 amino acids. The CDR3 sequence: CASSLRTSGRVPDEQFF. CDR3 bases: TGTGCCAGCAGCCTCCGGACTAGCGGGAGGGTACCGGATGAGCAGTTCTTC.

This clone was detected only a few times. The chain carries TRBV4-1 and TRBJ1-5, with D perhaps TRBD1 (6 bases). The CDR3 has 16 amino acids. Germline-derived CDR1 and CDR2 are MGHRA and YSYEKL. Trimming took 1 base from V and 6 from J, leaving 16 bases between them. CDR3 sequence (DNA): TGCGCCAGCAGCCAAGCTTGGGCAGGGGACGGTCAGCCCCAGCATTTT. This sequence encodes CASSQAWAGDGQPQHF.

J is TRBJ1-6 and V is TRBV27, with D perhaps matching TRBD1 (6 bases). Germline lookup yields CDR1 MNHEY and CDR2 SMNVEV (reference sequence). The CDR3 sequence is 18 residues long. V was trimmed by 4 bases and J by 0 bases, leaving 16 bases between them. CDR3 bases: TGTGCCAGCAGTTCCCGTATTGACAGGAGCTCCTATAATTCACCCCTCCACTTT. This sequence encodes CASSSRIDRSSYNSPLHF.

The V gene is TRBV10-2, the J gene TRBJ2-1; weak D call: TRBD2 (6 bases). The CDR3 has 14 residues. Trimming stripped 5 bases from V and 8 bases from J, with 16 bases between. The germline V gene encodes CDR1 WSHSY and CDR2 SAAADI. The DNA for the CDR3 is TGCGCCAGCAGTATCACTAGGGAGCGGGATGAGCAGTTCTTC. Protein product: CASSITRERDEQFF.

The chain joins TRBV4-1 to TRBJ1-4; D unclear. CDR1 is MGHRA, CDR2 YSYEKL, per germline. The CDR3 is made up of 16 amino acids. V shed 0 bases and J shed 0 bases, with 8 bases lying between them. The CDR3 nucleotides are TGCGCCAGCAGCCAAGATTTCAGGTCAACTAATGAAAAACTGTTTTTT. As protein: CASSQDFRSTNEKLFF.

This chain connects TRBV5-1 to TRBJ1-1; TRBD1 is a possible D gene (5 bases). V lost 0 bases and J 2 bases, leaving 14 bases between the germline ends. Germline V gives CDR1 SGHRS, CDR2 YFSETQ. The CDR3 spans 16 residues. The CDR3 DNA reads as TGCGCCAGCAGCTTGGAAGCGACAGCAATAAACACTGAAGCTTTCTTT. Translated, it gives CASSLEATAINTEAFF.

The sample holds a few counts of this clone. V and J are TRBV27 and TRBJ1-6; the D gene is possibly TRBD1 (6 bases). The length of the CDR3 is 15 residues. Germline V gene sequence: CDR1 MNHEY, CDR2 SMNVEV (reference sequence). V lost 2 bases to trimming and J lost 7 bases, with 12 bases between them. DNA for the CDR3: TGTGCCAGCAGTTTAAAAGGACAGCCGAATTCACCCCTCCACTTT. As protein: CASSLKGQPNSPLHF.

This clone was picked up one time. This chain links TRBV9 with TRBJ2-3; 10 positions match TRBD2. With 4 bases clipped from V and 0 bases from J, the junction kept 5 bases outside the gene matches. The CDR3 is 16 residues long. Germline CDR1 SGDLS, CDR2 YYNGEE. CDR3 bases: TGTGCCAGCAGCTTCCAGACTAGCGGGAGCACAGATACGCAGTATTTT. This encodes CASSFQTSGSTDTQYF.

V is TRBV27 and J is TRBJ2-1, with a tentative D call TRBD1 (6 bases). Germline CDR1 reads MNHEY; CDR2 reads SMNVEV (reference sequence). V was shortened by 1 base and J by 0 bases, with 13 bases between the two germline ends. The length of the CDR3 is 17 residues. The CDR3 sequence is CASSLYGQLSSYNEQFF. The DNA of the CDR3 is TGTGCCAGCAGTTTATACGGACAGTTAAGCTCCTACAATGAGCAGTTCTTC.

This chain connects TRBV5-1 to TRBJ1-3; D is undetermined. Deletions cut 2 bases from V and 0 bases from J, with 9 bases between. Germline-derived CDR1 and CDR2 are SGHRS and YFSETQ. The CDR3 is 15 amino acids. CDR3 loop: CASSFLGSSGNTIYF. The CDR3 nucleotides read TGCGCCAGCAGCTTCTTAGGGAGCTCTGGAAACACCATATATTTT.

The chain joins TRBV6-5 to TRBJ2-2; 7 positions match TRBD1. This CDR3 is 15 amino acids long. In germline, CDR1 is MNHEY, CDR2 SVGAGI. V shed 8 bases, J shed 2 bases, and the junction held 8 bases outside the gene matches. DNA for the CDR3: TGTGCCAGCCCGGGGACAGACTTAAACACCGGGGAGCTGTTTTTT. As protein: CASPGTDLNTGELFF.

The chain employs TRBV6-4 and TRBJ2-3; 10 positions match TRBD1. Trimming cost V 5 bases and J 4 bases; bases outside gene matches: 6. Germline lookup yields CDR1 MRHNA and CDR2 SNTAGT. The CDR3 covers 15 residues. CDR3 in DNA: TGTGCCAGCAGTTCCGGGACAGGGGACGCAGATACGCAGTATTTT. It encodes CASSSGTGDADTQYF.

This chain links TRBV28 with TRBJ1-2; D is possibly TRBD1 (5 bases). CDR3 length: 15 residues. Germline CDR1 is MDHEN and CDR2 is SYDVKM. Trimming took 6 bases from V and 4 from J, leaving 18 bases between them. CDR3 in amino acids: CASSSHRNSIYGYTF. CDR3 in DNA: TGTGCCAGCAGCTCTCACAGGAACAGCATCTATGGCTACACCTTC.

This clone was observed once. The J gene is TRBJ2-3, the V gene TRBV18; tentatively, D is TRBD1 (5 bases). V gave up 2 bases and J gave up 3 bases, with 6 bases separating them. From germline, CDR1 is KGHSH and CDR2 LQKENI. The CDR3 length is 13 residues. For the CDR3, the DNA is TGTGCCAGCTCACCAAAGGGGACAGATACGCAGTATTTT. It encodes CASSPKGTDTQYF.

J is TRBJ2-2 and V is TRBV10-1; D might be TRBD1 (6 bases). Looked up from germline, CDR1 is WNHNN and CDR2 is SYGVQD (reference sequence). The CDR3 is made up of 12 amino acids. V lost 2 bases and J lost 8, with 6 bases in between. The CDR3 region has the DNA TGCGCCAGCAGTGAGACAGGGGGGGAGCTGTTTTTT. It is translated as CASSETGGELFF.

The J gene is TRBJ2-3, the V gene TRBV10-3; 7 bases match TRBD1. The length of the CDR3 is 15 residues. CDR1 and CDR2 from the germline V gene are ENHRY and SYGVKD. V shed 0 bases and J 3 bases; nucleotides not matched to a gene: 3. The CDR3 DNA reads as TGTGCCATCAGTGAGTCGGGACAGAGAACAGATACGCAGTATTTT. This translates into CAISESGQRTDTQYF.

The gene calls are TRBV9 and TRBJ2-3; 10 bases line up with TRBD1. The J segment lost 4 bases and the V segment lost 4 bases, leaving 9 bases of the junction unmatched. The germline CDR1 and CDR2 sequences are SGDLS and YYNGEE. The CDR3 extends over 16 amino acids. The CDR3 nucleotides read TGTGCCAGCAGCCCTTCCGGGACAGGGGTTTCAGATACGCAGTATTTT. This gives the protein CASSPSGTGVSDTQYF. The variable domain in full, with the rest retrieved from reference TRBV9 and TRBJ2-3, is DSGVTQTPKHLITATGQRVTLRCSPRSGDLSVYWYQQSLDQGLQFLIQYYNGEERAKGNILERFSAQQFPDLHSELNLSSLELGDSALYFCASSPSGTGVSDTQYFGPGTRLTVL.

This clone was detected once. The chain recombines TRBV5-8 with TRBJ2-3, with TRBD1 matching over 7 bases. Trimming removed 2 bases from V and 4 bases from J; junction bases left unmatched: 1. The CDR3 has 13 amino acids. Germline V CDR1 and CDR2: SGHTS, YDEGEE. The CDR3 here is CASSFTGADTQYF. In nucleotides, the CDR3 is TGTGCCAGCAGCTTCACAGGGGCAGATACGCAGTATTTT.

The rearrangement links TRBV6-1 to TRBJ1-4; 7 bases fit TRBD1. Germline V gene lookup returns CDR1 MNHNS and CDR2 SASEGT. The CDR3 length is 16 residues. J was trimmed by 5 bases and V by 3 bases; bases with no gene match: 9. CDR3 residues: CASSERSGRGNEKLFF. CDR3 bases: TGTGCCAGCAGTGAGCGAAGTGGCAGGGGGAATGAAAAACTGTTTTTT.

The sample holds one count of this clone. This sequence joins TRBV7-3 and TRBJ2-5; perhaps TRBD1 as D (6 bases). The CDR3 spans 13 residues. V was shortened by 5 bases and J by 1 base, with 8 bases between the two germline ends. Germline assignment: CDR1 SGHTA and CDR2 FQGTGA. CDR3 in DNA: TGTGCCAGCAGCGGACAGCTCCAAGAGACCCAGTACTTC. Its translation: CASSGQLQETQYF.

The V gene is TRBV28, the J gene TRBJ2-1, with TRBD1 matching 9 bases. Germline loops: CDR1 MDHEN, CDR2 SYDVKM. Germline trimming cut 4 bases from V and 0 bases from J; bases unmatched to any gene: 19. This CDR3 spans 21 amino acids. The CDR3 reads CASSSYPGTGKPGSSYNEQFF. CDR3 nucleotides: TGTGCCAGCAGTTCTTACCCCGGGACAGGGAAGCCGGGAAGCTCCTACAATGAGCAGTTCTTC.

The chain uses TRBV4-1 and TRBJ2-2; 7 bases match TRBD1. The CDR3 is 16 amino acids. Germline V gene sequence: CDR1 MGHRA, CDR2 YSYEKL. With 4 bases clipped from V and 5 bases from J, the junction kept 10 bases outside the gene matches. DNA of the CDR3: TGCGCCAGCAGCCTGTTGACAGGGCCTATTACCGGGGAGCTGTTTTTT. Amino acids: CASSLLTGPITGELFF.

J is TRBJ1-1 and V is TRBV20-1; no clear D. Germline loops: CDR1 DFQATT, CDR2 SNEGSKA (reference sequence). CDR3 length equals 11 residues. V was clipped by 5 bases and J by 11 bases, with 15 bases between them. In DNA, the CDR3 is TGCAGTGCTCGTCGGGAGTACGGTGCTTTCTTT. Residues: CSARREYGAFF.

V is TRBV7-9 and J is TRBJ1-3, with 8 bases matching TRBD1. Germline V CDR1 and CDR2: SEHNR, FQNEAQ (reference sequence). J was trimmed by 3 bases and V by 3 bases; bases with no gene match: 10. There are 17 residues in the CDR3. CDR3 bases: TGTGCCAGCAGCTTCCTCCGCAGGGGGCGACGTGGAAACACCATATATTTT. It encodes CASSFLRRGRRGNTIYF.

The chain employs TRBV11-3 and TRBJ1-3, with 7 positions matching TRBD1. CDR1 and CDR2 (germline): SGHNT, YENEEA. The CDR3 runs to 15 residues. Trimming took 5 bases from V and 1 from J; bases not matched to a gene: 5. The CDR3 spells CASSRDSISGNTIYF. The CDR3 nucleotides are TGTGCCAGCAGCAGGGACAGTATTTCTGGAAACACCATATATTTT.

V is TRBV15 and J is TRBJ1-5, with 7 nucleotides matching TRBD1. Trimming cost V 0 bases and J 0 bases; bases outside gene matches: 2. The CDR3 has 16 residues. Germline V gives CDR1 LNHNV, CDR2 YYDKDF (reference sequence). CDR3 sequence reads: CATSRDYRGSNQPQHF. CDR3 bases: TGTGCCACCAGCAGAGATTACAGGGGTAGCAATCAGCCCCAGCATTTT.

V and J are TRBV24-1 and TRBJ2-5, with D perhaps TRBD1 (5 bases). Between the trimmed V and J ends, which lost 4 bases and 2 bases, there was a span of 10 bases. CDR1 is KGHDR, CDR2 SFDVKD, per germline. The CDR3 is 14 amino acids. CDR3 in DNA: TGTGCCACCAGTGACCCCCGACAGCAAGAGACCCAGTACTTC. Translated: CATSDPRQQETQYF.